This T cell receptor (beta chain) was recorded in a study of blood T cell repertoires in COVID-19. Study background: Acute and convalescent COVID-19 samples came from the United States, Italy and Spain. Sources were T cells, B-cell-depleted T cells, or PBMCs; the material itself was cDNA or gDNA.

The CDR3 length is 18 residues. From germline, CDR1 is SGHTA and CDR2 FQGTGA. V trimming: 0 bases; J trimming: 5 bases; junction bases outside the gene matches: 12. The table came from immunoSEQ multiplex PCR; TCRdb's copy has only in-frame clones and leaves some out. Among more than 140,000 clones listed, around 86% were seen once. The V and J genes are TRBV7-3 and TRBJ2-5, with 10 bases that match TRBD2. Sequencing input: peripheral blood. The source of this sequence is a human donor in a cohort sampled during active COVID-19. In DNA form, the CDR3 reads TGTGCCAGCAGCTTAACGGGCGGAGCGGGAGGGCCTAGGGAGACCCAGTACTTC. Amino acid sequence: CASSLTGGAGGPRETQYF.